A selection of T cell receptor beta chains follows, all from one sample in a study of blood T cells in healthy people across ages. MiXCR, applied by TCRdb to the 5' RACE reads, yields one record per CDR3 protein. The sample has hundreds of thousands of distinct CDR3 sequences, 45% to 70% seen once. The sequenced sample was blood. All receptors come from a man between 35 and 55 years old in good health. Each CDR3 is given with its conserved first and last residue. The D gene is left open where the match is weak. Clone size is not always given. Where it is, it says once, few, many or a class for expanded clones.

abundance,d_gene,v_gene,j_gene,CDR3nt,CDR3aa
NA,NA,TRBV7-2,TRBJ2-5,TGTGCCAGCAGCTTAGACAGAGGGCATTTGACCCAGTACTTC,CASSLDRGHLTQYF
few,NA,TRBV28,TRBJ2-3,TGTGCCAGCAGTCTTCAAAAACATACGCAGTATTTT,CASSLQKHTQYF
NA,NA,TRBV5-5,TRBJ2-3,TGTGCCAGCAGCATTGGAGCCGAGGGGTACACAGATACGCAGTATTTT,CASSIGAEGYTDTQYF
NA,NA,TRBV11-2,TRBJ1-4,TGTGCCAGCAGCCCATATGGGGAAAAACTGTTTTTT,CASSPYGEKLFF
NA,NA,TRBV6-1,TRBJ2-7,TGTACCAGCTGGCATAGCGGATCCTACAATGAGCAGTACTTC,CTSWHSGSYNEQYF
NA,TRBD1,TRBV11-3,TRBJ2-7,TGTGCCAGCAGCTGGGACAGCAGCAACGAGCAGTACTTC,CASSWDSSNEQYF
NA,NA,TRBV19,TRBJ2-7,TGTGCCAGTTCCCGGACCGCAAACGAGCAGTACTTC,CASSRTANEQYF
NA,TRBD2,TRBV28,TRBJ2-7,TGTGCCAGCAGTTTCCCGACTAGCGGGAGGGCCGGCGAGCAGTACTTC,CASSFPTSGRAGEQYF
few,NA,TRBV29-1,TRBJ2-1,TGCAGCGTTGGCCCCGGGCGGGTAGCGGACAATGAGCAGTTCTTC,CSVGPGRVADNEQFF
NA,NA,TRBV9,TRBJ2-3,TGTGCCAGCAGCGTAGTAGGGGACACAACAGATACGCAGTATTTT,CASSVVGDTTDTQYF
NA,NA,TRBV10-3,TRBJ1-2,TGTGCCATCAGTGAGACATACGGGACCAAGAACTATGGCTACACCTTC,CAISETYGTKNYGYTF
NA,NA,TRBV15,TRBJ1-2,TGTGCCACCAGCAGAGGAGACGGAGGCTATGGCTACACCTTC,CATSRGDGGYGYTF
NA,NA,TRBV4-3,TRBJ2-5,TGCGCCAGCAGCCAACTTCCGGGACCACAAGAGACCCAGTACTTC,CASSQLPGPQETQYF
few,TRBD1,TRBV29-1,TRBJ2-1,TGCAGTGGACAGGTGCTCTCTTATGCGGTTAATGAGCAGTTCTTC,CSGQVLSYAVNEQFF
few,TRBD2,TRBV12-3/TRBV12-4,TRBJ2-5,TGTGCCAGCAGTTTCCCCCGGGGGGGCAGGGAGACCCAGTACTTC,CASSFPRGGRETQYF
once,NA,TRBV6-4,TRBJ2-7,TGTGCCAGCAGTGACGTGGCCGACTTCTACGAGCAGTACTTC,CASSDVADFYEQYF
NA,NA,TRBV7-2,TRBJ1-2,TGTGCCAGCAGCGTCACCAACTATGGCTACACCTTC,CASSVTNYGYTF
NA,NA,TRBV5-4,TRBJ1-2,TGTGCCGGCAACGACGCGCGGGGTGGGTCCTATGGCTACACCTTC,CAGNDARGGSYGYTF
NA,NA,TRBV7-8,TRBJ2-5,TGTGCCAGCAGCCCCCGACAGGATTGGTTGGAGACCCAGTACTTC,CASSPRQDWLETQYF
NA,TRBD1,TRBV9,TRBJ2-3,TGTGCCAGCAGTACAAGTCCAGGGGGCGCGACAGATACGCAGTATTTT,CASSTSPGGATDTQYF
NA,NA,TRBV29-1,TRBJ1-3,TGCAGCGTTGTCCTAGGCCGCGAGGGAAACACCATATATTTT,CSVVLGREGNTIYF